This TCR beta chain was identified in a study of beta chain features in type 1 diabetes. The germline CDR1 and CDR2 sequences are MNHEY and SMNVEV (reference sequence). The V and J ends lost 4 bases and 2 bases respectively, with 12 bases between them. The CDR3 runs to 16 residues. Study observations and caveats: Among patients with Type 1 diabetes, TCRB CDR3s were moderately but significantly shorter in every one of the four CD4+ subsets.

As every portion of the isolated RNA was reverse transcribed, the sequencing read expressed TCRB transcripts. Measured with immunoSEQ multiplex PCR; TCRdb has only the in-frame clones, and not every one. The table lists hundreds of thousands of clones, about 15% of them singletons. This clone showed up just a few times. Its cognate antigen is unknown. Source material: naive CD4+ T cells from blood. The chain is built from TRBV27 and TRBJ2-6; TRBD1 might be the D (5 bases). This receptor was identified in a man aged 18 to 29 with type 1 diabetes. Written as DNA, the CDR3 is TGTGCCAGCAGTTCATTCAGGGTACCTGGGGCCAACGTCCTGACTTTC. It yields the protein CASSSFRVPGANVLTF.